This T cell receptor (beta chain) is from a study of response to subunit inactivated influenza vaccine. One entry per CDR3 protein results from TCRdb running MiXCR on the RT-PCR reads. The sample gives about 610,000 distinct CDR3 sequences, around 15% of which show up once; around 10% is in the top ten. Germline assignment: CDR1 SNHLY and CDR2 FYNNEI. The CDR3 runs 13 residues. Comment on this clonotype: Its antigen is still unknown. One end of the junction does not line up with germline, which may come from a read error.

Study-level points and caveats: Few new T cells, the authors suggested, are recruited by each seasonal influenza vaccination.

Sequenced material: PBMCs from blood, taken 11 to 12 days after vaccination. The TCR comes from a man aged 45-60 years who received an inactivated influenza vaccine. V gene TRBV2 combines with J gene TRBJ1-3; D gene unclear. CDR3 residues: CASGRETGNTTYF. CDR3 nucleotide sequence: TGTGCCAGCGGGCGGGAAACTGGAAACACCACATATTTT. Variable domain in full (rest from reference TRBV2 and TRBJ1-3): EPEVTQTPSHQVTQMGQEVILRCVPISNHLYFYWYRQILGQKVEFLVSFYNNEISEKSEIFDDQFSVERPDGSNFTLKIRSTKLEDSAMYFCASGRETGNTTYFGEGSWLTVV.